In its sample, the clone carrying this T cell receptor beta chain was seen many times. The antigen is not known. These data belong to a study of T cells in Graves' hyperthyroidism and ophthalmopathy. Whole-study results and caveats: Blood also contained most expanded thyroid clonotypes above 0.001. The model forecast ophthalmopathy, anticipating it by a median 6.5 months before onset.

When ophthalmopathy did not progress within 18 months, Graves' hyperthyroidism was considered stable. Cells are PBMCs isolated from 10 ml of fresh blood. RNA transcripts yielded amplified TCR beta CDR3 regions. The TCR CDR3 was amplified in a first-round RT-PCR using the HTBI primer set. Each CDR3 protein is one row after TCRdb ran MiXCR on the multiplex PCR reads. This table holds 250,000 to 300,000 distinct CDR3 sequences, roughly an eighth found once. The CDR3 loop spans 13 amino acids. In germline, CDR1 is SNHLY, CDR2 FYNNEI. V was pared by 4 bases and J by 4 bases, with 10 bases between. The source of this sequence is a woman between 35 and 50 years old with Graves' hyperthyroidism. The chain employs TRBV2 and TRBJ1-1; a possible D gene is TRBD1 (5 bases). The sequencing input was blood. The CDR3 sequence: CASSVSGLTEAFF. The CDR3 DNA sequence: TGTGCCAGCAGTGTATCGGGGCTCACTGAAGCTTTCTTT.